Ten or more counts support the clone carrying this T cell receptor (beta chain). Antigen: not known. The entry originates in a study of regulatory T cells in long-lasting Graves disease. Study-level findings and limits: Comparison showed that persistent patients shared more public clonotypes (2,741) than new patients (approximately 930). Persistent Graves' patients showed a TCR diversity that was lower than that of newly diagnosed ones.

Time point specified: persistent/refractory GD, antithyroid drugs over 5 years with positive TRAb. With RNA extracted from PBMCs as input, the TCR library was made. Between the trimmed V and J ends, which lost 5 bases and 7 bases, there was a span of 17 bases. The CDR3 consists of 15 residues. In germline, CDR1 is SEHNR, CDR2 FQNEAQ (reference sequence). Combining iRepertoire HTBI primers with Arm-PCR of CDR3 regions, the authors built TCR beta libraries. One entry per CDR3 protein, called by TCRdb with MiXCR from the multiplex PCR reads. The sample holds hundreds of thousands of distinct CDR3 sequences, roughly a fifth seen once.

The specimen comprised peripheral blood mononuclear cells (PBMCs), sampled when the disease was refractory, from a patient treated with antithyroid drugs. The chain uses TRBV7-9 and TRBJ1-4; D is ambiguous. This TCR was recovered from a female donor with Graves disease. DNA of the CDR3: TGTGCCAGCAGCCCCTCCGCTGGGGTCGGTGAAAAACTGTTTTTT. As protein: CASSPSAGVGEKLFF.